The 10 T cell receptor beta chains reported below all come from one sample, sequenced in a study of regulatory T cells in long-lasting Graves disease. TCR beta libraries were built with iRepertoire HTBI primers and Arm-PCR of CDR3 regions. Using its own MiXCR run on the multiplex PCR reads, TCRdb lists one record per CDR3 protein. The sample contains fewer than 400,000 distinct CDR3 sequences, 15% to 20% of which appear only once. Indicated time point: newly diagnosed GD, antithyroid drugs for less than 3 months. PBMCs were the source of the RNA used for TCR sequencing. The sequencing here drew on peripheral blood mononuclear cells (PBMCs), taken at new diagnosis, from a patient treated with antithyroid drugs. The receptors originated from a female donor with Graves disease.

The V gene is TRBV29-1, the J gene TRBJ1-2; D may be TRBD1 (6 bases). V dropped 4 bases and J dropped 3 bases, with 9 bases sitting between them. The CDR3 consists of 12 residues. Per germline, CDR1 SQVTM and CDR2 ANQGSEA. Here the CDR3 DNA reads TGCAGCGTTGGGGGGGCAGACTATGGCTACACCTTC. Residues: CSVGGADYGYTF.

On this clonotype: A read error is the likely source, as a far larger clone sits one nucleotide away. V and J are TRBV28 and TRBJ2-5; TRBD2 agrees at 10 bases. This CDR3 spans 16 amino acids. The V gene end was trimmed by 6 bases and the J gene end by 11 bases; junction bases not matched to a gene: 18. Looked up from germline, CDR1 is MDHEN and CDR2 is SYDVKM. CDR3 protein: CASRDLAGVQYNEQYF. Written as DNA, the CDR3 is TGTGCCAGCAGGGACCTAGCGGGAGTGCAATACAATGAGCAGTACTTC.

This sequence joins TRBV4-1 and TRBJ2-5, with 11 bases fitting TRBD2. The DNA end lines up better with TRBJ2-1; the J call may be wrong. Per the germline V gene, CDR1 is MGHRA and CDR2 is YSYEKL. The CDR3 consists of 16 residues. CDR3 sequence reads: CASSQPTSGSSYEQFF. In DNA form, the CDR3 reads TGCGCCAGCAGCCAACCCACTAGCGGGAGCTCCTACGAGCAGTTCTTC.

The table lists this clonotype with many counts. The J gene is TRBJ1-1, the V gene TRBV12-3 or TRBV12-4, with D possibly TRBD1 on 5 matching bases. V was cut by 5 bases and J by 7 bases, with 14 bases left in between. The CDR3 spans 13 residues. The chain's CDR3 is CASSPEWGFEAFF. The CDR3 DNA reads TGTGCCAGCAGTCCCGAGTGGGGGTTTGAAGCTTTCTTT.

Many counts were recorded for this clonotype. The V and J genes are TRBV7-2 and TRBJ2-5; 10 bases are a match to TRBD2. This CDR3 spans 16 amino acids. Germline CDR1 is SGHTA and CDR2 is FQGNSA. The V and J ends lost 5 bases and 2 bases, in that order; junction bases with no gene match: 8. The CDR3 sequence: CASSPARAGGQETQYF. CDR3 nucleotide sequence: TGTGCCAGCAGCCCCGCTCGAGCGGGAGGGCAAGAGACCCAGTACTTC.

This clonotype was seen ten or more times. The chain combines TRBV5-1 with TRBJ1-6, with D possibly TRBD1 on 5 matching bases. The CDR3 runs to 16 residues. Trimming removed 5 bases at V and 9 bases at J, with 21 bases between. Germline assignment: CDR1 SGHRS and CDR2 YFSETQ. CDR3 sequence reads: CASSLTEEGVISPLHF. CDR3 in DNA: TGCGCCAGCAGTTTGACAGAAGAAGGAGTAATTTCACCCCTCCACTTT.

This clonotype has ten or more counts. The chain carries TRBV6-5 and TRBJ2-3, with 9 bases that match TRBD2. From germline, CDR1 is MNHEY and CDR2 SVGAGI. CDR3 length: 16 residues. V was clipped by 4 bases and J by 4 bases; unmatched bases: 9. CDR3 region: CASSSRGRAFSDTQYF. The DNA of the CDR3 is TGTGCCAGCAGTTCACGCGGGAGGGCCTTTTCAGATACGCAGTATTTT.

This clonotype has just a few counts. As DNA, the CDR3 is TGTGCCAGTAGTATGGGACTAGTCCCCGGGGAGCTGTTTTTT. Its protein is CASSMGLVPGELFF. The J gene is TRBJ2-2, the V gene TRBV19; 8 bases fit TRBD2. This CDR3 contains 14 residues. V lost 3 bases and J lost 6; bases outside the gene matches: 3. Germline V lookup: CDR1 LNHDA, CDR2 SQIVND (reference sequence).

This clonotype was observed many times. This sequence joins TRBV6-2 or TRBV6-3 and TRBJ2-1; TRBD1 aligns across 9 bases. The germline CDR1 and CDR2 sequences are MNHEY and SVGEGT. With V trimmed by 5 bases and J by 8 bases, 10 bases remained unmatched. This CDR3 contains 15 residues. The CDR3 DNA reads TGTGCCAGCAGTGAAGACAGGGGGGGGGTCGATGAGCAGTTCTTC. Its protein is CASSEDRGGVDEQFF.

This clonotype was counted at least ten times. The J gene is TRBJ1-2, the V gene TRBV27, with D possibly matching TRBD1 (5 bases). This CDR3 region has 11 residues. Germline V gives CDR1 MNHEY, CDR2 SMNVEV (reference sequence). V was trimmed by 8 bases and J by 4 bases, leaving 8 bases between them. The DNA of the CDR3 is TGTGCCAGCTCTCAGGGCTATGGCTACACCTTC. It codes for CASSQGYGYTF.